This T cell receptor beta chain came from a study of blood T cell repertoires in COVID-19. On the study more broadly: COVID-19 samples collected from the United States, Italy and Spain covered acute and convalescent phases. T cells, B-cell-depleted T cells, or PBMCs provided the cDNA or gDNA that served as material.

The V end lost 3 bases, the J end lost 2 bases, and 7 bases lay between the germline ends. The CDR3 length is 14 residues. Germline V gene sequence: CDR1 SGHTA, CDR2 FQGTGA. In the original processing: The authors estimated nucleated cell counts from reference gene primer amplification. Assay: immunoSEQ multiplex PCR; the TCRdb copy retains only in-frame clones and omits some. V and J calls and clone size come straight from that table; D and trimming were deduced from the DNA. The data show roughly 240,000 clones, 86% seen once. The sequence was collected from a woman aged 25 to 45 who had recovered from COVID-19. This chain links TRBV7-3 with TRBJ2-2; no definite D call. The sample comprised peripheral blood. CDR3 region: CASSLGFNTGELFF. Written as DNA, the CDR3 is TGTGCCAGCAGCTTGGGCTTCAACACCGGGGAGCTGTTTTTT.